The TCR beta chain described here comes from a study of blood T cells in healthy people across ages. Russia was home to the donors, healthy Caucasian individuals aged 6 to 90. Donors each provided around 10 milliliters of peripheral blood. There are a few counts of this clonotype. Together with a sample-barcoded 5' primer, a J-beta primer mix was included in a second PCR lasting roughly 7 to 11 cycles. TCRdb analysed the 5' RACE reads with MiXCR anew, one entry per CDR3 protein. The data show approximately 2,000,000 distinct CDR3 sequences, roughly two fifths seen once. The sample consisted of blood. This TCR was recovered from a human donor in good health.

The CDR3 reads CASSSPTSGASSYNEQFF. The DNA for the CDR3 is TGTGCCAGCAGTTCCCCTACTAGCGGGGCGAGCTCCTACAATGAGCAGTTCTTC. V and J are TRBV28 and TRBJ2-1; TRBD2 agrees at 10 bases. CDR1 is MDHEN, CDR2 SYDVKM, per germline. The V segment lost 4 bases and the J segment 0 bases; nucleotides outside the gene matches: 9. The CDR3 totals 18 residues. The complete variable domain, with remaining parts taken from reference TRBV28 and TRBJ2-1, reads DVKVTQSSRYLVKRTGEKVFLECVQDMDHENMFWYRQDPGLGLRLIYFSYDVKMKEKGDIPEGYSVSREKKERFSLILESASTNQTSMYLCASSSPTSGASSYNEQFFGPGTRLTVL.